The 9 T cell receptor beta chains in this list originate from one sample, sequenced in a study of cytomegalovirus exposure and HLA in healthy donors. The study ran its PCR with 60 Vbeta and 13 Jbeta primers. Here immunoSEQ multiplex PCR was the method, and the copy in TCRdb shows in-frame clones only, minus some. The data contain over 150,000 clones, around 77% of them singletons. The source material was PBMCs. The receptors were sampled from a woman in her twenties or thirties in good health and CMV-seronegative.

This clone was counted once. The J gene is TRBJ2-4, the V gene TRBV19; 8 bases are a match to TRBD2. With 1 base clipped from V and 1 base from J, the junction kept 6 bases outside the gene matches. Germline CDR1 and CDR2: LNHDA and SQIVND (reference sequence). The length of the CDR3 is 17 residues. The CDR3 region is CASSIVRGGRAKNIQYF. The CDR3 nucleotides are TGTGCCAGTAGTATAGTCCGGGGCGGGAGGGCCAAAAACATTCAGTACTTC.

The chain joins TRBV2 to TRBJ1-6; 9 nucleotides match TRBD1. J gave up 7 bases and V 8 bases, and 12 bases lay outside the gene matches. The CDR3 totals 16 residues. Looked up from germline, CDR1 is SNHLY and CDR2 is FYNNEI. Written as DNA, the CDR3 is TGTGCCAGCGGGACAGGGATGACATTGCTCAATTCACCCCTCCACTTT. It specifies CASGTGMTLLNSPLHF.

The genes are TRBV27 and TRBJ2-5; D might be TRBD2 (5 bases). Looked up from germline, CDR1 is MNHEY and CDR2 is SMNVEV (reference sequence). The V end was cut by 5 bases, the J end by 5 bases, with 15 bases between. The CDR3 runs to 14 residues. The CDR3 DNA sequence: TGTGCCAGCAGTCCCCCGGGTCCGGGGGAGACCCAGTACTTC. Its translation: CASSPPGPGETQYF.

The chain carries TRBV19 and TRBJ1-2, with 10 bases that match TRBD1. Per germline, CDR1 LNHDA and CDR2 SQIVND (reference sequence). V shed 2 bases and J 0 bases; nucleotides not matched to a gene: 6. This CDR3 spans 17 amino acids. The CDR3 protein is CASSIRQGAKANYGYTF. The CDR3, as DNA: TGTGCCAGTAGTATAAGACAGGGGGCAAAAGCTAACTATGGCTACACCTTC.

This chain joins TRBV4-1 and TRBJ1-2, with D tentatively TRBD1 (6 bases). Germline V gene data show CDR1 as MGHRA and CDR2 as YSYEKL. The CDR3 has 14 residues. V was trimmed by 5 bases and J by 8 bases, leaving 18 bases between them. The CDR3: CASSAAIQGRGYTF. CDR3 bases: TGCGCCAGCAGCGCCGCCATACAGGGTCGAGGCTACACCTTC.

CDR3 DNA sequence: TGTGCCAGCAGTCCGCGGACAGGGATGAACACTGAAGCTTTCTTT. Its protein product is CASSPRTGMNTEAFF. This rearrangement joins TRBV27 to TRBJ1-1; 8 nucleotides line up with TRBD1. The CDR3 runs 15 residues. Per the germline V gene, CDR1 is MNHEY and CDR2 is SMNVEV (reference sequence). J gave up 0 bases and V 5 bases, and 5 bases lay outside the gene matches.

J is TRBJ2-2 and V is TRBV4-2; TRBD1 aligns across 9 bases. The trim removed 0 bases at V and 6 bases at J, leaving 8 bases unmatched. This CDR3 has 17 residues. Germline V lookup: CDR1 LGHNA, CDR2 YNFKEQ. CDR3 sequence: CASSQDWDRELPGELFF. The CDR3 DNA sequence: TGTGCCAGCAGCCAAGATTGGGACAGGGAATTACCCGGGGAGCTGTTTTTT.

V and J are TRBV5-1 and TRBJ1-3; D gene uncertain. Trimming removed 0 bases at V and 0 bases at J, with 10 bases between. Germline-derived CDR1 and CDR2 are SGHRS and YFSETQ. The CDR3 covers 16 residues. The CDR3 loop is CASSLGFGNSGNTIYF. The CDR3 DNA reads TGCGCCAGCAGCTTGGGATTCGGGAACTCTGGAAACACCATATATTTT.

The genes are TRBV30 and TRBJ1-1; D is unresolved. The germline V and J ends were trimmed by 2 bases and 7 bases, with 5 bases remaining between them. This CDR3 has 10 residues. Per germline, CDR1 GTSNPN and CDR2 SVGIG (reference sequence). This chain's CDR3 is CAWSMSEAFF. The CDR3 region has the DNA TGTGCCTGGAGTATGAGTGAAGCTTTCTTT. The full variable domain, in which reference TRBV30 and TRBJ1-1 provide the parts outside the CDR3, is SQTIHQWPATLVQPVGSPLSLECTVEGTSNPNLYWYRQAAGRGLQLLFYSVGIGQISSEVPQNLSASRPQDRQFILSSKKLLLSDSGFYLCAWSMSEAFFGQGTRLTVV.